A single sample is the source of the 27 T cell receptor beta chains below, sequenced in a study of identical twins. Each CDR3 protein gets one entry after TCRdb re-called the 5' RACE reads with MiXCR. The sample yields 230,000 or so distinct CDR3 sequences, roughly 8% seen once. The same data also contributed to another study, on yellow fever vaccine responses in identical twins.

Sequenced input: CD8+ T cells sorted from blood. These receptors were collected from a woman under 30 in good health.

This clonotype appeared many times. The chain has TRBV7-9 and TRBJ1-1; maybe TRBD1 (6 bases). This CDR3 is built from 14 residues. CDR1 and CDR2 from the germline V gene are SEHNR and FQNEAQ (reference sequence). The V end lost 6 bases, the J end lost 4 bases, and 15 bases lay between the germline ends. The CDR3 sequence is CASRPPGASTEAFF. The CDR3 nucleotides read TGTGCCAGCAGGCCGCCAGGGGCCTCCACTGAAGCTTTCTTT. Together with reference TRBV7-9 and TRBJ1-1, the CDR3 gives the full variable domain: DTGVSQNPRHKITKRGQNVTFRCDPISEHNRLYWYRQTLGQGPEFLTYFQNEAQLEKSRLLSDRFSAERPKGSFSTLEIQRTEQGDSAMYLCASRPPGASTEAFFGQGTRLTVV.

The table lists this clonotype with a few counts. The chain has TRBV27 and TRBJ2-7, with 9 bases aligning to TRBD2. This CDR3 is 13 amino acids long. CDR1 MNHEY and CDR2 SMNVEV come from the germline V gene (reference sequence). V lost 6 bases, J lost 5 bases, and 5 bases stayed unmatched. This chain's CDR3 is CASSPGLADEQYF. In DNA form, the CDR3 reads TGTGCCAGCAGCCCGGGACTAGCAGACGAGCAGTACTTC.

Worth noting for this clonotype: Being one base from a much bigger clone, this may be a read error. The genes are TRBV12-3 or TRBV12-4 and TRBJ2-1, with D hard to call. Trimming removed 11 bases from V and 12 bases from J, with 23 bases in between. This CDR3 is 13 amino acids long. This chain's CDR3 is CAGHPGADAGQFF. CDR3 in DNA: TGTGCCGGCCATCCCGGCGCTGATGCAGGGCAGTTCTTC.

This clonotype has only a few counts. The chain combines TRBV9 with TRBJ2-2; TRBD1 aligns across 9 bases. CDR3 length: 16 amino acids. The germline V gene has CDR1 SGDLS and CDR2 YYNGEE. After removal of 0 bases from V and 6 bases from J, the junction contained 6 bases not matched to a gene. As DNA, the CDR3 is TGTGCCAGCAGCGTAGATCACAGGGGGCTGGCCGGGGAGCTGTTTTTT. It specifies CASSVDHRGLAGELFF.

This clonotype was observed a handful of times. This chain links TRBV20-1 with TRBJ1-5, with D possibly matching TRBD1 (5 bases). Germline loops: CDR1 DFQATT, CDR2 SNEGSKA (reference sequence). This CDR3 has 13 residues. Trimming removed 3 bases at V and 5 bases at J, with 11 bases between. The CDR3, as DNA: TGCAGTGCTAGGCCGGGGGAGTATCAGCCCCAGCATTTT. Its translation: CSARPGEYQPQHF.

Many counts were recorded for this clonotype. The V call is TRBV4-3, the J call TRBJ2-1; D not certain. V lost 0 bases and J 4 bases, leaving 10 bases between the germline ends. The CDR3 covers 15 residues. The germline CDR1 and CDR2 sequences are LGHNA and YSLEER. Here the CDR3 reads CASSQDTSGYNEQFF. The CDR3 bases are TGCGCCAGCAGCCAAGATACTTCCGGGTACAATGAGCAGTTCTTC.

This clonotype has ten or more counts. CDR3 residues: CASSQSPSGPKYNEQFF. The CDR3 DNA reads TGCGCCAGCAGCCAATCCCCGTCGGGCCCAAAATACAATGAGCAGTTCTTC. The gene calls are TRBV4-1 and TRBJ2-1; D is unresolved. The CDR3 has 17 residues. From germline, CDR1 is MGHRA and CDR2 YSYEKL. Deletions cut 2 bases from V and 4 bases from J, with 18 bases between.

The chain carries TRBV4-3 and TRBJ2-7, with D tentatively TRBD2 (5 bases). The V end was cut by 0 bases, the J end by 0 bases, with 12 bases between. The CDR3 is 16 amino acids. Looked up from germline, CDR1 is LGHNA and CDR2 is YSLEER. Here the CDR3 reads CASSQDPSGISYEQYF. In nucleotides, the CDR3 is TGCGCCAGCAGCCAAGATCCGAGCGGAATCTCCTACGAGCAGTACTTC.

V and J are TRBV6-5 and TRBJ2-7; tentative D call: TRBD1 (6 bases). The germline CDR1 and CDR2 sequences are MNHEY and SVGAGI. Trimming shortened V by 2 bases and J by 6 bases, and 14 bases separated the two germline ends. There are 14 residues in the CDR3. The CDR3: CASSYGQGLPEQYF. CDR3 coding DNA: TGTGCCAGCAGTTACGGGCAGGGGCTCCCCGAGCAGTACTTC.

The chain is built from TRBV11-2 and TRBJ2-1, with 7 bases fitting TRBD2. Trimming removed 3 bases from V and 7 bases from J; junction bases left unmatched: 12. The CDR3 sequence is 16 residues long. In germline, CDR1 is SGHAT, CDR2 FQNNGV. CDR3 DNA: TGTGCCAGCAGCTTCGGACGGGGGACGCGGGAGAATGAGCAGTTCTTC. Protein sequence: CASSFGRGTRENEQFF.

The chain combines TRBV6-1 with TRBJ2-2; no clear D gene. This CDR3 has 15 residues. Germline loops: CDR1 MNHNS, CDR2 SASEGT. Trimming took 2 bases from V and 6 from J, leaving 13 bases between them. The CDR3 region is CASSESAGLAGELFF. In DNA, the CDR3 is TGTGCCAGCAGTGAATCGGCAGGTCTCGCCGGGGAGCTGTTTTTT.

The gene calls are TRBV10-3 and TRBJ1-1; D uncertain. The ends were cut back, 4 bases at V and 3 bases at J, with 9 bases in the middle. Germline V gene data show CDR1 as ENHRY and CDR2 as SYGVKD. The CDR3 sequence is 13 residues long. DNA of the CDR3: TGTGCCATCAGTGCGGTCAGGCACACTGAAGCTTTCTTT. It yields the protein CAISAVRHTEAFF.

Ten or more counts support this clonotype. J is TRBJ2-7 and V is TRBV10-3; 9 bases are a match to TRBD1. CDR3 length: 16 residues. The germline gives CDR1 ENHRY, CDR2 SYGVKD. With 4 bases clipped from V and 3 bases from J, the junction kept 10 bases outside the gene matches. In DNA, the CDR3 is TGTGCCATCAGTGGGGACAGGGAGGGATTCGGCTACGAGCAGTACTTC. This translates into CAISGDREGFGYEQYF.

In its sample, this clonotype was seen a few times. The rearrangement joins TRBV4-3 to TRBJ2-1; TRBD2 agrees at 7 bases. CDR1 is LGHNA and CDR2 is YSLEER in the germline V gene. The V segment lost 1 base and the J segment 10 bases; nucleotides outside the gene matches: 7. This CDR3 is 14 amino acids long. CDR3 sequence reads: CASSQGAGEREQFF. For the CDR3, the DNA is TGCGCCAGCAGCCAAGGTGCGGGAGAGCGCGAGCAGTTCTTC.

This clonotype appeared a few times. The CDR3 spells CSSLDREGRDQYF. In nucleotides, the CDR3 is TGCAGCTCCTTGGACAGGGAGGGTCGGGACCAGTACTTC. The chain uses TRBV29-1 and TRBJ2-5; tentative D call: TRBD1 (8 bases). The germline gives CDR1 SQVTM, CDR2 ANQGSEA. This CDR3 has 13 amino acids. Trimming removed 8 bases at V and 10 bases at J, with 23 bases between.

CDR3 coding DNA: TGTGCCAGCAGCGTTAAGCTAGCGGAAATTGCCCTCGGTACGCAGTATTTT. It codes for CASSVKLAEIALGTQYF. This chain uses TRBV9 with TRBJ2-3, with 7 bases identical to TRBD2. V was pared by 2 bases and J by 8 bases, with 17 bases of the junction left unmatched. The CDR3 covers 17 residues. In germline, CDR1 is SGDLS, CDR2 YYNGEE.

The table lists this clonotype with a few counts. J is TRBJ2-7 and V is TRBV12-3 or TRBV12-4, with D perhaps given as TRBD1 or TRBD2 (6 bases each). With 3 bases removed from V and 6 bases from J, the gap between germline ends came to 12 bases. This CDR3 comprises 13 residues. The CDR3 here is CASSFFGGAEQYF. The CDR3 DNA follows: TGTGCCAGCAGTTTTTTCGGGGGCGCCGAGCAGTACTTC.

This clonotype was detected ten times or more. The rearrangement uses TRBV12-3 or TRBV12-4 and TRBJ2-1; 7 bases align to TRBD2. Losses at the gene ends were 3 bases for V and 0 bases for J; bases not matched to a gene: 2. The CDR3 is 15 residues long. CDR3 coding DNA: TGTGCCAGCAGTTTGGCGGGAGCCTCCTACAATGAGCAGTTCTTC. Translated: CASSLAGASYNEQFF.

This sequence joins TRBV3-1 and TRBJ2-1; 7 bases map to TRBD2. After removal of 6 bases from V and 8 bases from J, the junction contained 10 bases not matched to a gene. Germline CDR1 and CDR2: LGHDT and YNNKEL (reference sequence). The CDR3 is 14 amino acids. Here the CDR3 reads CASSYGLEFDEQFF. As DNA, the CDR3 is TGTGCCAGCAGTTACGGACTAGAATTCGATGAGCAGTTCTTC.

This chain links TRBV28 with TRBJ2-7; maybe TRBD1 (6 bases). Per the germline V gene, CDR1 is MDHEN and CDR2 is SYDVKM. V was cut by 7 bases and J by 0 bases, with 13 bases left in between. The CDR3 contains 14 residues. In DNA, the CDR3 is TGTGCCAGCAACGACCAGGGGAGCTCCTACGAGCAGTACTTC. Protein sequence: CASNDQGSSYEQYF.

This clonotype was seen only a few times. The rearrangement joins TRBV29-1 to TRBJ1-4; D possibly corresponds to TRBD1 (5 bases). The CDR3 runs 15 residues. Germline lookup yields CDR1 SQVTM and CDR2 ANQGSEA. Trimming took 7 bases from V and 3 from J, leaving 18 bases between them. This chain's CDR3 is CSGRAGYTANEKLFF. Here the CDR3 DNA reads TGCAGCGGGCGGGCAGGGTATACAGCTAATGAAAAACTGTTTTTT.

This clonotype came up a few times. Here the CDR3 DNA reads TGCAGCGTTGAAGGGACAGGGGTAGGCTACACCTTC. Amino acids: CSVEGTGVGYTF. The chain is built from TRBV29-1 and TRBJ1-2; TRBD1 agrees at 9 bases. The CDR3 consists of 12 residues. CDR1 is SQVTM and CDR2 is ANQGSEA in the germline V gene. After removal of 1 base from V and 8 bases from J, the junction contained 2 bases not matched to a gene.

There are many counts of this clonotype. The chain has TRBV4-2 and TRBJ2-7, with 7 nucleotides matching TRBD1. CDR1 and CDR2 (germline): LGHNA, YNFKEQ. Trimming at V came to 3 bases and at J to 4 bases, leaving 15 bases not matched to a gene. This CDR3 comprises 17 residues. The CDR3 region is CASSHVDLQGDVYEQYF. Here the CDR3 DNA reads TGTGCCAGCAGCCACGTGGATCTGCAGGGGGACGTGTACGAGCAGTACTTC.

V is TRBV11-2 and J is TRBJ2-2; the match to TRBD2 covers 15 bases. Trimming took 3 bases from V and 7 from J; bases not matched to a gene: 12. Germline V gene lookup returns CDR1 SGHAT and CDR2 FQNNGV. The CDR3 is 19 residues long. The CDR3 DNA sequence: TGTGCCAGCAGCTTCCAAGCGGGACTAGCGGGGGGCAGGGGCGGGGAGCTGTTTTTT. Its translation is CASSFQAGLAGGRGGELFF. Based on the CDR3 plus reference TRBV11-2 and TRBJ2-2, the full variable domain is EAGVAQSPRYKIIEKRQSVAFWCNPISGHATLYWYQQILGQGPKLLIQFQNNGVVDDSQLPKDRFSAERLKGVDSTLKIQPAKLEDSAVYLCASSFQAGLAGGRGGELFFGEGSRLTVL.

The chain recombines TRBV7-8 with TRBJ2-3; D may be TRBD1 (6 bases). V was cut by 3 bases and J by 0 bases, with 19 bases left in between. The length of the CDR3 is 18 residues. From germline, CDR1 is SGHVS and CDR2 FQNEAQ. The CDR3 region has the DNA TGTGCCAGCAGCTTCAGGGGTGGGAGTAATTCTAGCACAGATACGCAGTATTTT. It encodes CASSFRGGSNSSTDTQYF. Complete variable domain (other parts from reference TRBV7-8 and TRBJ2-3): GAGVSQSPRYKVAKRGQDVALRCDPISGHVSLFWYQQALGQGPEFLTYFQNEAQLDKSGLPSDRFFAERPEGSVSTLKIQRTQQEDSAVYLCASSFRGGSNSSTDTQYFGPGTRLTVL.

The chain joins TRBV5-1 to TRBJ2-1; 7 nucleotides match TRBD2. With 3 bases clipped from V and 0 bases from J, the junction kept 12 bases outside the gene matches. The germline V gene has CDR1 SGHRS and CDR2 YFSETQ. The CDR3 is 18 amino acids. CDR3 in DNA: TGCGCCAGCAGCTCCTACTCTGCGGGCGGGAGCTCCTACAATGAGCAGTTCTTC. Its protein is CASSSYSAGGSSYNEQFF. The entire variable domain, with the rest obtained from reference TRBV5-1 and TRBJ2-1, is as follows: KAGVTQTPRYLIKTRGQQVTLSCSPISGHRSVSWYQQTPGQGLQFLFEYFSETQRNKGNFPGRFSGRQFSNSRSEMNVSTLELGDSALYLCASSSYSAGGSSYNEQFFGPGTRLTVL.

The chain couples TRBV10-1 to TRBJ2-2; 14 bases line up with TRBD2. The CDR3 is made up of 17 amino acids. Looked up from germline, CDR1 is WNHNN and CDR2 is SYGVQD (reference sequence). The V and J ends lost 6 bases and 5 bases, in that order; junction bases with no gene match: 8. The CDR3 nucleotides are TGCGCCAGCAGCCTGACTAGCGGGAGGGCTGTGACCGGGGAGCTGTTTTTT. Amino acids: CASSLTSGRAVTGELFF.